This T cell receptor beta chain was profiled in a study of blood T cell repertoires in COVID-19. Study-wide context: Sites in the United States, Italy and Spain provided acute and convalescent COVID-19 samples. The cDNA or gDNA used as material had been derived from T cells, B-cell-depleted T cells, or PBMCs.

CDR3 length: 16 residues. Germline V lookup: CDR1 MNHNS, CDR2 SASEGT. V was shortened by 1 base and J by 4 bases, with 14 bases between the two germline ends. A few counts support this clone. In the original processing: It was from reference gene primer amplification that nucleated cell counts were estimated. Generated by immunoSEQ multiplex PCR, the TCRdb table keeps only in-frame clones and is missing some. Clone size and the V and J calls come from that table; the DNA yielded D and trimming. The data show 77,000 or so clones, roughly 83% seen once. Material: peripheral blood. J is TRBJ1-5 and V is TRBV6-1, with TRBD1 as a possible D gene (5 bases). The sequence was obtained from a woman in her sixties with acute or convalescent COVID-19. CDR3 protein: CASSEGVGRGNQPQHF. The CDR3 DNA sequence: TGTGCCAGCAGTGAAGGGGTAGGGAGGGGTAATCAGCCCCAGCATTTT.